The following is a T cell receptor (beta chain) sequence with its context. This clone was seen only a few times. No antigen is known for it. Base-call qualities are not available, and no considerably larger clone is one nucleotide away. Within the sample, other DNA sequences also encode this same CDR3. The trial excluded patients who had a history of autoimmune disease or were on systemic immunosuppression. Peripheral blood for TCR sequencing was collected from all dose cohorts at baseline, on cycle 4 day 1, and on cycle 7 day 1. Samples were obtained from an open-label, multicenter, first-in-human phase I dose-escalation trial of ivuxolimab. Adults with locally advanced or metastatic head and neck squamous cell, hepatocellular, melanoma or renal cell carcinoma were enrolled in the trial. CD4+ and CD8+ T cells were sorted separately from peripheral blood before TCR sequencing. The CDR3 runs 14 amino acids, cysteine and phenylalanine included. Just the 42-base CDR3 DNA is kept, in frame starting at base 1. The germline V gene sets CDR1 to MDHEN and CDR2 to SYDVKM. The junction shows trimming of 6 bases on V and 4 bases on J, plus 12 bases between the germline ends.

These data come from a study of OX40 agonist ivuxolimab in advanced cancers. At the level of the whole study: Ivuxolimab was an agonistic, fully human IgG2 monoclonal antibody directed against OX40 (CD134), a costimulatory receptor. The monotherapy dose-escalation portion (N of about 50 patients) of the phase I ivuxolimab trial is reported in the paper. Among the 52 dose-escalation patients, approximately 20 had hepatocellular carcinoma, roughly 15 melanoma, 9 renal cell carcinoma and 9 head and neck cancer. The dose-escalation cohort was around 84% male with a mean age of 60 years, ranging from roughly 20 to 80. Partial responses occurred in three dose-escalation patients: two with cutaneous melanoma and one with hepatocellular carcinoma. The purpose of peripheral TCRbeta sequencing was to test whether ivuxolimab changed TCR sequence diversity and led to clonal T-cell expansion. Patients were allowed to have had prior anti-PD-1, anti-PD-L1 or anti-CTLA-4 therapy, and approximately 40% of the dose-escalation patients had been treated with checkpoint inhibitors. Intravenous ivuxolimab was administered to patients every 2 weeks at six dose levels: 0.01, 0.1, 0.3, 1.5, 3 and 10 mg/kg. Results and caveats for the whole study, not just this receptor: Low levels of normalized T-cell clonal expansion were also seen in some nonresponding patients. At doses from 0.1 to 3.0 mg/kg, clonal expansion was seen in both CD4+ and CD8+ blood T cells between baseline and week 6. The antigen specificity of the clonally expanded peripheral T cells was not determined. In the 0.1-3.0 mg/kg groups, partial responders were among the patients with the lowest normalized peripheral clonal expansion, particularly in CD8+ T cells. After ivuxolimab, more expanded clones were found on average in CD8+ T cells than in CD4+ T cells.

Genomic DNA was extracted from sorted cells for sequencing of the TCRbeta CDR3 region. The immunoSEQ Assay was used for sequencing of TCRbeta CDR3 regions. This immuneACCESS table, as held by TCRdb, lists in-frame sequences with V and J called but not all clones. Of the missing ones, under half trace to an unresolved V gene in checked studies; the others have no known cause. The sample table shows tens of thousands of clones, and about 91% are seen once. Around 2.5% of the sample lies in the top ten. The TCR comes from an adult with an advanced solid tumor such as melanoma, head and neck, liver or kidney cancer. Recombination connected TRBV28 to TRBJ1-4; TRBD1 is possibly the D segment (5 matching bases). Material: CD4+ or CD8+ T cells sorted from blood, obtained in a trial of the OX40 agonist ivuxolimab. CDR3 sequence: CASSPLGGNEKLFF. The nucleotides read TGTGCCAGCAGCCCTTTGGGGGGTAATGAAAAACTGTTTTTT.